This TCR beta chain was captured by sequencing in a study of T-cell reconstitution after alpha-beta-depleted transplantation in children. Study-level points and caveats: T-cell numbers and diversity, one year after transplant, stemmed largely from T cells that were newly produced.

As for this clonotype: Its antigen is as yet unknown.

A TCRbeta library incorporating unique molecular identifiers was prepared. A single record per CDR3 protein comes from TCRdb applying MiXCR to the PCR reads. The sample lists about 440,000 distinct CDR3 sequences, approximately 42% occurring once. From germline, CDR1 is MNHEY and CDR2 SMNVEV (reference sequence). Losses at the gene ends were 2 bases for V and 6 bases for J; bases not matched to a gene: 9. The CDR3 is made up of 15 amino acids. The specimen was PBMCs, collected before TCRalphabeta/CD19-depleted stem cell transplant. The source of this sequence is a girl aged 2 to 9 with aplastic anemia, due to receive a stem cell transplant. The chain employs TRBV27 and TRBJ2-7, with 8 bases aligning to TRBD2. CDR3 in amino acids: CASSLVDGRASEQYF. DNA for the CDR3: TGTGCCAGCAGTTTAGTTGACGGGAGGGCCAGCGAGCAGTACTTC.